These 18 T cell receptor beta chains were sequenced from one sample in a study of early T cells in non-severe SARS-CoV-2 infection (dated by TCRdb to about 2021). The library came from 5' RACE. These reads were obtained on a NextSeq 500. The raw public data were reprocessed by TCRdb itself: fastp quality trimming at Q25, MiXCR clonotype calling, in-frame beta chains only. Rows are unified per CDR3 protein, each entry keeping the most common DNA and genes. Within this sample are 75,000 to 100,000 distinct CDR3 sequences, with about an eighth of them counted one time only. The biggest ten clones account for over 6.5% of the sample. The source material was whole blood. The receptors were sampled from an adult who was a healthcare worker with PCR-confirmed SARS-CoV-2 infection or an uninfected control (not recorded which).

This clonotype was seen a few times. This sequence joins TRBV29-1 and TRBJ2-5; 7 positions agree with TRBD2. The V and J ends lost 7 bases and 1 base, in that order; junction bases with no gene match: 15. Germline V gene sequence: CDR1 SQVTM, CDR2 ANQGSEA. This CDR3 has 16 residues. The CDR3 nucleotides are TGCAGCGCCTCGTGGCGGGGAGGGGTAATCCAAGAGACCCAGTACTTC. Translation gives CSASWRGGVIQETQYF.

This clonotype was seen a few times. This sequence joins TRBV27 and TRBJ2-1; TRBD1 aligns across 12 bases. The V gene's germline CDR1 is MNHEY and CDR2 SMNVEV (reference sequence). The V segment lost 6 bases and the J segment 4 bases; nucleotides outside the gene matches: 19. This CDR3 has 20 residues. The CDR3 DNA reads as TGTGCCAGCAGCCCCCGGGACAGGGGGCCTCTCGGTCGTTCGTACAATGAGCAGTTCTTC. This codes for CASSPRDRGPLGRSYNEQFF.

The CDR3 protein is CASSPLGTQGLRSYEQYF. The CDR3 nucleotides are TGTGCCAGCTCACCACTGGGGACACAAGGTCTAAGGTCCTACGAGCAGTACTTC. This chain connects TRBV18 to TRBJ2-7, with a weak D call TRBD1 (6 bases). The V end lost 1 base, the J end lost 1 base, and 20 bases lay between the germline ends. The CDR3 has 18 residues. CDR1 is KGHSH and CDR2 is LQKENI in the germline V gene.

Only a few counts were recorded for this clonotype. The V gene is TRBV7-9, the J gene TRBJ1-1; TRBD1 might be the D (6 bases). The length of the CDR3 is 14 residues. Germline loops: CDR1 SEHNR, CDR2 FQNEAQ (reference sequence). V dropped 1 base and J dropped 5 bases, with 11 bases sitting between them. CDR3 region: CASSLVAGATEAFF. The DNA for the CDR3 is TGTGCCAGCAGCTTAGTGGCAGGGGCGACTGAAGCTTTCTTT.

As DNA, the CDR3 is TGTGCCAGCGGACCACGGCCCAGCGAGCAGTACTTC. Protein sequence: CASGPRPSEQYF. The rearrangement links TRBV28 to TRBJ2-7, with D unclear. V gave up 8 bases and J gave up 6 bases, with 14 bases separating them. Germline V gene lookup returns CDR1 MDHEN and CDR2 SYDVKM. This CDR3 contains 12 residues. Complete variable domain (other parts from reference TRBV28 and TRBJ2-7): DVKVTQSSRYLVKRTGEKVFLECVQDMDHENMFWYRQDPGLGLRLIYFSYDVKMKEKGDIPEGYSVSREKKERFSLILESASTNQTSMYLCASGPRPSEQYFGPGTRLTVT.

This clonotype was observed many times. The chain has TRBV28 and TRBJ2-7; D gene unclear. V was shortened by 5 bases and J by 3 bases, with 14 bases between the two germline ends. This CDR3 spans 14 amino acids. CDR1 and CDR2 (germline): MDHEN, SYDVKM. The CDR3 DNA sequence: TGTGCCAGCAGTATACAACCGGCGGTCTACGAGCAGTACTTC. Translated, it gives CASSIQPAVYEQYF.

The chain uses TRBV3-1 and TRBJ1-2; 9 positions match TRBD1. J was trimmed by 8 bases and V by 0 bases; bases with no gene match: 7. This CDR3 has 15 amino acids. The germline V gene has CDR1 LGHDT and CDR2 YNNKEL (reference sequence). The CDR3 reads CASSQDWTGASGYTF. The DNA for the CDR3 is TGTGCCAGCAGCCAAGACTGGACAGGGGCTTCGGGCTACACCTTC.

J is TRBJ2-1 and V is TRBV7-6; D is unresolved. Per germline, CDR1 SGHVS and CDR2 FNYEAQ. Trimming stripped 4 bases from V and 7 bases from J, with 14 bases between. The CDR3 runs 14 residues. The CDR3 DNA is TGTGCCAGCAGCTCCGGTCAACCCAGGAATGAGCAGTTCTTC. This translates into CASSSGQPRNEQFF. The whole variable domain, remainder taken from reference TRBV7-6 and TRBJ2-1, is GAGVSQSPRYKVTKRGQDVALRCDPISGHVSLYWYRQALGQGPEFLTYFNYEAQQDKSGLPNDRFSAERPEGSISTLTIQRTEQRDSAMYRCASSSGQPRNEQFFGPGTRLTVL.

There are a few counts of this clonotype. V usage is TRBV7-3 and J usage is TRBJ2-3; possibly TRBD1 or TRBD2 for D (5 bases each). The CDR3 has 14 amino acids. Deletions cut 2 bases from V and 0 bases from J, with 6 bases between. Germline V gives CDR1 SGHTA, CDR2 FQGTGA. This CDR3 reads CASSLGTSTDTQYF. In DNA form, the CDR3 reads TGTGCCAGCAGCTTAGGGACGAGCACAGATACGCAGTATTTT.

The chain uses TRBV4-1 and TRBJ1-5; D unresolved. The CDR3 is made up of 15 amino acids. The V gene lost 1 base and the J gene lost 0 bases, with 7 bases spanning the gap. The V gene's germline CDR1 is MGHRA and CDR2 YSYEKL. The CDR3 loop is CASSQGLYSNQPQHF. The CDR3 nucleotides read TGCGCCAGCAGCCAAGGGTTATATAGCAATCAGCCCCAGCATTTT.

In its sample, this clonotype was seen a few times. The chain is built from TRBV5-4 and TRBJ2-3; TRBD2 might be the D (6 bases). Germline V gene sequence: CDR1 SGHNT, CDR2 YYREEE (reference sequence). This CDR3 has 15 residues. Trimming cost V 4 bases and J 1 base, with 13 bases left between them. This CDR3 is CASSAGTPRTDTQYF. The CDR3 bases are TGTGCCAGCAGCGCCGGGACTCCTCGCACAGATACGCAGTATTTT.

The chain couples TRBV29-1 to TRBJ2-7; 9 bases are a match to TRBD1. V was clipped by 7 bases and J by 4 bases; unmatched bases: 8. The CDR3 is made up of 13 amino acids. Germline-derived CDR1 and CDR2 are SQVTM and ANQGSEA. CDR3 nucleotide sequence: TGCAGCGGCTCGGGACAGGGTGGTTACGAGCAGTACTTC. It translates to CSGSGQGGYEQYF.

This clonotype was recorded at least ten times. The chain is built from TRBV14 and TRBJ2-3; D not certain. The CDR3 spans 13 residues. Germline V gives CDR1 SGHDN, CDR2 FVKESK. The V gene lost 1 base and the J gene lost 2 bases, with 4 bases spanning the gap. CDR3 nucleotides: TGTGCCAGCAGCCAAGTTACCACAGATACGCAGTATTTT. Translation gives CASSQVTTDTQYF.

The V call is TRBV5-1, the J call TRBJ2-7, with D perhaps being TRBD1 or TRBD2 (6 bases each). V lost 4 bases and J 9 bases, leaving 17 bases between the germline ends. In germline, CDR1 is SGHRS, CDR2 YFSETQ. This CDR3 is built from 13 residues. The CDR3, as DNA: TGCGCCAGCAGCGAACCGGGGGCCTTAGGGCAGTACTTC. As protein: CASSEPGALGQYF.

This clonotype was recorded a few times. This chain uses TRBV6-6 with TRBJ2-5; 11 bases agree with TRBD2. After removal of 5 bases from V and 1 base from J, the junction contained 3 bases not matched to a gene. The germline CDR1 and CDR2 sequences are MNHNY and SVGAGI (reference sequence). CDR3 size: 15 residues. CDR3 nucleotides: TGTGCCAGCAGTGCGACTAGCGGGGCCCAAGAGACCCAGTACTTC. It is translated as CASSATSGAQETQYF.

CDR3 sequence (DNA): TGTGCCAGTAGTATCGGACTAGCGGGCTACGAGCAGTACTTC. As protein: CASSIGLAGYEQYF. This chain links TRBV19 with TRBJ2-7; 11 nucleotides match TRBD2. This CDR3 has 14 amino acids. Trimming cost V 3 bases and J 3 bases; bases outside gene matches: 1. CDR1 and CDR2 (germline): LNHDA, SQIVND (reference sequence).

This clonotype was counted between two and nine times. V and J are TRBV29-1 and TRBJ2-7, with D possibly matching TRBD1 (5 bases). Trimming stripped 0 bases from V and 2 bases from J, with 11 bases between. Germline CDR1 reads SQVTM; CDR2 reads ANQGSEA. The CDR3 totals 14 residues. The CDR3 here is CSVEDQGRAYEQYF. DNA for the CDR3: TGCAGCGTTGAAGATCAGGGCAGAGCCTACGAGCAGTACTTC.

The chain combines TRBV9 with TRBJ2-1; 7 nucleotides agree with TRBD2. CDR1 SGDLS and CDR2 YYNGEE come from the germline V gene. CDR3 length: 15 residues. With V trimmed by 0 bases and J by 5 bases, 5 bases remained unmatched. CDR3 DNA: TGTGCCAGCAGCGTAGTGGCGGGAGCAGACAATGAGCAGTTCTTC. Protein sequence: CASSVVAGADNEQFF.